This T cell receptor beta chain was captured by sequencing in a study of T cells in Graves' hyperthyroidism and ophthalmopathy. V lost 7 bases to trimming and J lost 5 bases, with 6 bases between them. CDR3 size: 10 residues. Germline V gene lookup returns CDR1 MDHEN and CDR2 SYDVKM. RNA transcripts gave rise to amplified TCR beta CDR3 regions. Primed by the HTBI set, a first-round RT-PCR was run on the TCR CDR3. TCRdb called the multiplex PCR reads again in MiXCR, with one record for every CDR3 protein. The data hold under 200,000 distinct CDR3 sequences, with roughly 10% observed a single time. Exclusion followed for patients with uncontrolled infection, other autoimmune disease, pregnancy or lactation. This clonotype was counted at least ten times.

Material for sequencing was blood. This chain links TRBV28 with TRBJ2-7, with unresolved D. This TCR was sampled from a young woman with Graves' hyperthyroidism that later progressed to Graves' ophthalmopathy. The CDR3 loop is CASKKHEQYF. The CDR3 DNA reads TGTGCCAGCAAAAAACACGAGCAGTACTTC.